One and the same sample provided the 5 T cell receptor beta chains below, sequenced in a study of T cell repertoires in aging, cancer and after chemotherapy (dated by TCRdb to the late 2010s). Instrument used: Illumina MiSeq. Using a mixed TRB-A/B primer pool, multiplex touch-down PCR amplified rearranged TRB sequences covering the V, D and J segments. TCRdb applied fastp at Q25 and MiXCR to the public reads, then kept only in-frame beta chains. Each record represents a unique CDR3 protein, reported with the most common genes and DNA among its rows. Present in this sample are fewer than 9,500 distinct CDR3 sequences, 34% of which were seen just once. Clones ranked in the top ten supply approximately 3.5% of the sample. Genomic DNA extracted from peripheral blood, rather than sorted cells or RNA, was used as the source for amplification of TCR beta rearrangements. Material: blood. These receptors were taken from a human donor in good health.

This clonotype was seen a few times. The chain couples TRBV6-5 to TRBJ1-6; D remains ambiguous. Per germline, CDR1 MNHEY and CDR2 SVGAGI. With 6 bases removed from V and 10 bases from J, the gap between germline ends came to 19 bases. CDR3 size: 15 residues. The CDR3 here is CASSRQAPGESPLHF. As DNA, the CDR3 is TGTGCCAGCAGCCGACAAGCCCCCGGCGAGTCACCCCTCCACTTT.

This clonotype was counted a few times. The chain carries TRBV28 and TRBJ2-3; D unclear. This CDR3 is 14 amino acids long. V lost 2 bases to trimming and J lost 2 bases, with 8 bases between them. The germline gives CDR1 MDHEN, CDR2 SYDVKM. The CDR3 coding sequence is TGTGCCAGCAGTTTAGACTCTTACACAGATACGCAGTATTTT. This sequence encodes CASSLDSYTDTQYF.

This clonotype is deemed medium-sized. The chain combines TRBV29-1 with TRBJ2-2; the D is unclear. The V gene lost 3 bases and the J gene lost 0 bases, with 8 bases spanning the gap. The CDR3 spans 14 residues. CDR1 is SQVTM and CDR2 is ANQGSEA in the germline V gene. CDR3 in amino acids: CSVERRPNTGELFF. For the CDR3, the DNA is TGCAGCGTTGAGAGACGGCCGAACACCGGGGAGCTGTTTTTT.

The chain couples TRBV7-2 to TRBJ1-5; D gene unclear. Trimming cost V 2 bases and J 0 bases, with 8 bases left between them. The CDR3 contains 15 residues. In germline, CDR1 is SGHTA, CDR2 FQGNSA. The CDR3 coding sequence is TGTGCCAGCAGCTTACTCCCCCATAGCAATCAGCCCCAGCATTTT. Protein product: CASSLLPHSNQPQHF.

The gene calls are TRBV7-9 and TRBJ2-7; D is undetermined. Trimming cost V 4 bases and J 0 bases, with 10 bases left between them. Germline-derived CDR1 and CDR2 are SEHNR and FQNEAQ (reference sequence). The CDR3 covers 14 residues. The CDR3 loop reads CASSSFRLSYEQYF. CDR3 sequence (DNA): TGTGCCAGCAGCTCCTTTCGCCTCTCCTACGAGCAGTACTTC.